This T cell receptor (beta chain) was documented in a study of blood T cell repertoires in COVID-19. The table came from immunoSEQ multiplex PCR; TCRdb's copy has only in-frame clones and leaves some out. The data contain roughly 250,000 clones, 70% to 90% of them singletons. Residents of 24 US areas, aged roughly 18 to 89 years, made up the participants. Germline CDR1 is KGHSH and CDR2 is LQKENI. V lost 2 bases and J 3 bases, leaving 14 bases between the germline ends. This CDR3 region has 16 residues. The sequencing input was PBMCs or T cells enriched from blood (not recorded which). The sequence was obtained from a woman younger than 45 who had recovered from COVID-19. V usage is TRBV18 and J usage is TRBJ1-5; D is uncertain. The CDR3 here is CASSPGSPSVNQPQHF. In DNA form, the CDR3 reads TGTGCCAGCTCACCAGGGAGCCCTTCAGTCAATCAGCCCCAGCATTTT.